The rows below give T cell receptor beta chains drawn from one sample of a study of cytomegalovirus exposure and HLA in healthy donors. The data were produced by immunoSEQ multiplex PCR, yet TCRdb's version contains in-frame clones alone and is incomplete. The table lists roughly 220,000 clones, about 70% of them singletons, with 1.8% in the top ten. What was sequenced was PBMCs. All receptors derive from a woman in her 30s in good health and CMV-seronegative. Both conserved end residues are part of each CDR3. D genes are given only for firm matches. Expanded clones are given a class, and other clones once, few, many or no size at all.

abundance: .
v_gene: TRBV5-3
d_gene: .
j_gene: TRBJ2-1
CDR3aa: CASSLGLDEQFF
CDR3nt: TGTGCCAGCAGTCTTGGGCTCGATGAGCAGTTCTTC

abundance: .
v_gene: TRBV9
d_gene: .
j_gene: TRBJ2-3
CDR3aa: CASSAGTYHNTDTQYF
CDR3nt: TGTGCCAGCAGCGCAGGGACTTACCACAACACAGATACGCAGTATTTT

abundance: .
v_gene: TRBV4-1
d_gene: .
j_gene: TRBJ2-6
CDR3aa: CASSQGDGLYFSSGANVLTF
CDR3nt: TGCGCCAGCAGCCAAGGGGATGGACTTTATTTTAGCTCTGGGGCCAACGTCCTGACTTTC

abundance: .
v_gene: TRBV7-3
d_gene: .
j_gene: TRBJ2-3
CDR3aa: CASSPRGGVTDTQYF
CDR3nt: TGTGCCAGCAGCCCCCGGGGTGGGGTAACAGATACGCAGTATTTT

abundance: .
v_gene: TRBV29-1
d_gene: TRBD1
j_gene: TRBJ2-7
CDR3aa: CSVEGQGLGQYF
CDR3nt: TGCAGCGTTGAGGGACAGGGGTTGGGGCAGTACTTC

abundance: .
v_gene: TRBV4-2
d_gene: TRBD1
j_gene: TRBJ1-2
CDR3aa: CASSQDRDRAYTF
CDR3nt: TGTGCCAGCAGCCAAGACCGGGACAGGGCCTACACCTTC

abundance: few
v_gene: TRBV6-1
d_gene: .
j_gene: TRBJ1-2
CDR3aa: CASSEGGGSGYTF
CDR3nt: TGTGCCAGCAGTGAAGGGGGCGGCTCTGGCTACACCTTC

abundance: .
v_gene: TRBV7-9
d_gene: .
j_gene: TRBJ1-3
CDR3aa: CSHDTFGNTIYF
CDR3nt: TGTTCCCACGACACTTTTGGAAACACCATATATTTT

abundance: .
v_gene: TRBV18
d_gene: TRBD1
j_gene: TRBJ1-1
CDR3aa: CASSQTPGQGLSVTEAFF
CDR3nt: TGTGCCAGCTCACAAACGCCGGGACAGGGACTCTCCGTCACTGAAGCTTTCTTT

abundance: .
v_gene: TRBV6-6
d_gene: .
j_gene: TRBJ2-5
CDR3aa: CASSPRGVNAQETQYF
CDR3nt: TGTGCCAGCAGCCCACGGGGAGTAAACGCCCAAGAGACCCAGTACTTC

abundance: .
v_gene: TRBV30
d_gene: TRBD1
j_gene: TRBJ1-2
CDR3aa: CAWRRGQGDYGYTF
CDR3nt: TGTGCCTGGAGGAGGGGACAGGGGGACTATGGCTACACCTTC

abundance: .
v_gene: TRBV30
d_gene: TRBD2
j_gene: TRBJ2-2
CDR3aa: CAWKLRRTSNTGELFF
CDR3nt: TGTGCCTGGAAGTTGAGGAGGACTAGCAACACCGGGGAGCTGTTTTTT

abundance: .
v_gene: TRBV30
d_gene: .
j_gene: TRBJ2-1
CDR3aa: CAWSVETGVGNEQFF
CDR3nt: TGTGCCTGGAGTGTAGAAACGGGAGTCGGGAATGAGCAGTTCTTC

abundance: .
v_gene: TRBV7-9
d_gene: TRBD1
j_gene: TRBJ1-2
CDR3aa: CASSLGQGHGYTF
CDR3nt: TGTGCCAGCAGCTTAGGACAGGGCCATGGCTACACCTTC

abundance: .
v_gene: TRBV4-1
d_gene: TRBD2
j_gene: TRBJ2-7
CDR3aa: CASSYGTSGNYEQYF
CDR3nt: TGCGCCAGCAGCTACGGGACTAGCGGGAATTACGAGCAGTACTTC

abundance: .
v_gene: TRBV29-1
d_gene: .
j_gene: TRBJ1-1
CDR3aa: CSSGDDTEAFF
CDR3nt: TGCAGCTCGGGGGACGACACTGAAGCTTTCTTT

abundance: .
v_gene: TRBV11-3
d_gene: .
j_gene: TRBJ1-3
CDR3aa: CASSLRGNTIYF
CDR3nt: TGTGCCAGCAGCTTGAGGGGAAACACCATATATTTT

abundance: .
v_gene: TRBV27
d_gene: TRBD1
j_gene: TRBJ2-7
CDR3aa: CASSPLDRADGEQYF
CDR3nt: TGTGCCAGCAGTCCGCTGGACAGGGCAGATGGCGAGCAGTACTTC

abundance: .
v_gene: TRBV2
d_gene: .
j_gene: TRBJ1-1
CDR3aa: CAPSRGTEAFF
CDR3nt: TGTGCCCCAAGCCGGGGGACTGAAGCTTTCTTT

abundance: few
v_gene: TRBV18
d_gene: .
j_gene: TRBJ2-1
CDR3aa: CASSKGDNNEQFF
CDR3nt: TGTGCCAGCTCAAAGGGGGACAACAATGAGCAGTTCTTC

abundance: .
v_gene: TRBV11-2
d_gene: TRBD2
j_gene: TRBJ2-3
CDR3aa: CASSLRYSGATDTQYF
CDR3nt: TGTGCCAGCAGCTTAAGGTATAGCGGGGCTACAGATACGCAGTATTTT

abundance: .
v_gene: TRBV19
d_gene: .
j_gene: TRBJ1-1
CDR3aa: CASSMKGDTEAFF
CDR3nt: TGTGCCAGTAGCATGAAAGGGGACACTGAAGCTTTCTTT

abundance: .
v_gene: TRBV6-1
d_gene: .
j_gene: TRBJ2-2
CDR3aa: CASSVMAVADTGELFF
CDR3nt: TGTGCCAGCAGTGTAATGGCGGTGGCCGACACCGGGGAGCTGTTTTTT

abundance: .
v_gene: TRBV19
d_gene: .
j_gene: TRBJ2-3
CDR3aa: CASKGRVSTDTQYF
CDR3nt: TGTGCCAGTAAGGGCAGGGTCTCCACAGATACGCAGTATTTT

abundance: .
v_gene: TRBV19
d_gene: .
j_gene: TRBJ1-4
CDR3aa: CASSPSRGGDEKLFF
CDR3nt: TGTGCCAGTAGTCCTTCGCGGGGGGGCGATGAAAAACTGTTTTTT

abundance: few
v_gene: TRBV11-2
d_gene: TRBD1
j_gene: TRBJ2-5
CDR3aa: CASSHDREETQYF
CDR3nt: TGTGCCAGCAGCCACGACAGGGAAGAGACCCAGTACTTC

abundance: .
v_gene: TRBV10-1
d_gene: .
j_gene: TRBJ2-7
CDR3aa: CASSESLTSGPTGDYEQYF
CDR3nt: TGCGCCAGCAGTGAGTCTCTCACGTCAGGACCGACGGGAGACTACGAGCAGTACTTC

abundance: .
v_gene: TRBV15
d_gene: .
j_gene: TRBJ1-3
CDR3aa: CATSRERTSGNTIYF
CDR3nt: TGTGCCACCAGCAGAGAAAGGACAAGTGGAAACACCATATATTTT

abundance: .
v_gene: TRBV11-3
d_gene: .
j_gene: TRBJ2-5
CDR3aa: CASSLLSVETQYF
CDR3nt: TGTGCCAGCAGCTTACTTAGCGTAGAGACCCAGTACTTC

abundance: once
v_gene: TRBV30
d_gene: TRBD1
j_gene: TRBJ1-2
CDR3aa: CAWSSRTGSCTF
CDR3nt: TGTGCCTGGAGTTCGCGGACAGGCAGCTGCACCTTC

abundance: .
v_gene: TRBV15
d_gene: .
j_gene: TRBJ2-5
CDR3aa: CATSRDRETQYF
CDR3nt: TGTGCCACCAGCAGAGATCGGGAGACCCAGTACTTC

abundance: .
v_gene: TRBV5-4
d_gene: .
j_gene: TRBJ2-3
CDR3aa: CASSYTGTATQYF
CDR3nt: TGTGCCAGCAGCTACACAGGTACCGCTACGCAGTATTTT

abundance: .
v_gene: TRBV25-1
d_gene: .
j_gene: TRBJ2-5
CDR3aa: CASSEGGQETQYF
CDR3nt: TGTGCCAGCAGTGAGGGGGGCCAAGAGACCCAGTACTTC

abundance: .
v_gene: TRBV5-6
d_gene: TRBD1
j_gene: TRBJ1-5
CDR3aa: CASSLGGQYSPQHF
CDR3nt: TGTGCCAGCAGCTTGGGGGGACAGTATTCACCCCAGCATTTT

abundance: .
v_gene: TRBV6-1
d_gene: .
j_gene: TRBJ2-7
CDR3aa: CASSGVEYEQYF
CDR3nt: TGTGCCAGCAGTGGGGTGGAGTACGAGCAGTACTTC

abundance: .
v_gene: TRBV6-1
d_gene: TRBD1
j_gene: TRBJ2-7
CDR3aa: CASSDPWTGGSYEQYF
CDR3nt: TGTGCCAGCAGTGATCCTTGGACAGGGGGCTCCTACGAGCAGTACTTC

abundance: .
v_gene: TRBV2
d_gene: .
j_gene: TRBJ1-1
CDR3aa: CASSANMNTEAFF
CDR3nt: TGTGCCAGCAGTGCTAATATGAACACTGAAGCTTTCTTT

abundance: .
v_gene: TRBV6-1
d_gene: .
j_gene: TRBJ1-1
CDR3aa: CASSAGIGTEAFF
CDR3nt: TGTGCCAGCAGTGCAGGGATAGGCACTGAAGCTTTCTTT

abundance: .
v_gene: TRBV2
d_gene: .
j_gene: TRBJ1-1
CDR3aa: CASGRPQVMGTEAFF
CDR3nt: TGTGCCAGCGGTAGACCCCAGGTAATGGGCACTGAAGCTTTCTTT

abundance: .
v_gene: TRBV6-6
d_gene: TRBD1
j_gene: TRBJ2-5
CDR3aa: CASGDRGEETQYF
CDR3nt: TGTGCCAGCGGGGACAGAGGAGAAGAGACCCAGTACTTC

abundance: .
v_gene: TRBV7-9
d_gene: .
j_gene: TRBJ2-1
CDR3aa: CASSHLTEYNEQFF
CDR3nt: TGTGCCAGCAGCCACCTGACTGAGTACAATGAGCAGTTCTTC

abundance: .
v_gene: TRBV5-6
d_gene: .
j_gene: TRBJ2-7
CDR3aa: CASSLDRDPYEQYF
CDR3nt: TGTGCCAGCAGCTTGGACAGGGACCCCTACGAGCAGTACTTC

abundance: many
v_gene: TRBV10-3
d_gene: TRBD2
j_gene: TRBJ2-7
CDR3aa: CAISDATSGSNSYEQYF
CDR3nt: TGTGCCATCAGTGATGCGACTAGCGGGTCAAACTCCTACGAGCAGTACTTC

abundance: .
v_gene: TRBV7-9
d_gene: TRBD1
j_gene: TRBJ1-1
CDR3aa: CASRPNWDSATTEAFF
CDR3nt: TGTGCCAGCAGGCCGAACTGGGACAGCGCAACCACTGAAGCTTTCTTT

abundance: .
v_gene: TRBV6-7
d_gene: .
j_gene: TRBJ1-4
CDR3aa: CASSYSRAAEGATNEKLFF
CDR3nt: TGTGCCAGCAGTTACTCGCGGGCAGCGGAAGGCGCAACTAATGAAAAACTGTTTTTT